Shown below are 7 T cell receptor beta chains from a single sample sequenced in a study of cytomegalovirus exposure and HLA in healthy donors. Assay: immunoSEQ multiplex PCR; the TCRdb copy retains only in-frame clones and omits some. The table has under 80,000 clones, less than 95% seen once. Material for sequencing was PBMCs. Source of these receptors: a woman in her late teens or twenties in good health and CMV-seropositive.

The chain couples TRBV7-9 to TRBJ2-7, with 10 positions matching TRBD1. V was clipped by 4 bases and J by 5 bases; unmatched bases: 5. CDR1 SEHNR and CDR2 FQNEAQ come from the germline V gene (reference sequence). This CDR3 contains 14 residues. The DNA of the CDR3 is TGTGCCAGCAGCTCCACCGGGACAGGGGACGAGCAGTACTTC. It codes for CASSSTGTGDEQYF.

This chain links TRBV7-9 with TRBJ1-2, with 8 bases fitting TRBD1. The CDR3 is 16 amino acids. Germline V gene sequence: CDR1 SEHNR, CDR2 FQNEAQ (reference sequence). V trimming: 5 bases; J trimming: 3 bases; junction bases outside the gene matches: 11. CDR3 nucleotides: TGTGCCAGCAGCCCATCGAGGACAGGGCTTGACTATGGCTACACCTTC. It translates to CASSPSRTGLDYGYTF.

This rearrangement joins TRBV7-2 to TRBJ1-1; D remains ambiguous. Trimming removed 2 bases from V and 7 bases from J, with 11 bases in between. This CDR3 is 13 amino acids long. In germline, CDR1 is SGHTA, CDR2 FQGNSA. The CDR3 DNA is TGTGCCAGCAGCTTATTTCGGGGAGGTGAAGCTTTCTTT. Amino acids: CASSLFRGGEAFF.

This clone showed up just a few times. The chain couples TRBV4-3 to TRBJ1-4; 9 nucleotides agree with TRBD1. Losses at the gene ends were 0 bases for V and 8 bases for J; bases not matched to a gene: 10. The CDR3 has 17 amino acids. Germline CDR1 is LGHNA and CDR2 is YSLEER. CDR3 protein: CASSQDLGGQGNEKLFF. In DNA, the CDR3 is TGCGCCAGCAGCCAAGACCTCGGAGGACAGGGGAACGAAAAACTGTTTTTT.

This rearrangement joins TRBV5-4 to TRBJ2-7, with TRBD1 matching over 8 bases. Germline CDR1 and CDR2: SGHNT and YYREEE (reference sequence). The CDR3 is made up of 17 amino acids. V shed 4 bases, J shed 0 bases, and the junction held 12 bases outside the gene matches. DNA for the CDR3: TGTGCCAGCAGCGACCTAGAACAGGGGGAAGGCTCCTACGAGCAGTACTTC. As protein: CASSDLEQGEGSYEQYF.

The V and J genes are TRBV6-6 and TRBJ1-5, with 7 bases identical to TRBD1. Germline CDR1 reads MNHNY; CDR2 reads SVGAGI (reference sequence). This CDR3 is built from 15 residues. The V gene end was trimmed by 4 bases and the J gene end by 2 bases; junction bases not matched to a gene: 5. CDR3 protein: CASSSGTVGNQPQHF. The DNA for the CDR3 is TGTGCCAGCAGTTCCGGGACAGTAGGCAATCAGCCCCAGCATTTT.

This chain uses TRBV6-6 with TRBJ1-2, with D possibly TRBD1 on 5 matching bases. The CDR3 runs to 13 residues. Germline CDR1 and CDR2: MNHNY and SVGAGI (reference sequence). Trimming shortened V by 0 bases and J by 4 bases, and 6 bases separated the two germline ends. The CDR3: CASSYSRGYGYTF. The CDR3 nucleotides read TGTGCCAGCAGTTACTCAAGGGGCTATGGCTACACCTTC.